Listed here is a single T cell receptor beta chain. Germline CDR1 reads LGHDT; CDR2 reads YNNKEL (reference sequence). The CDR3 sequence is 13 residues long. This entry is derived from a study of blood T cell repertoires in COVID-19. Study in general: Donors in the United States, Italy and Spain gave samples during acute or convalescent COVID-19. Sample material is recorded as cDNA or gDNA derived from T cells, B-cell-depleted T cells, or PBMCs.

Per the original data handling: Scientists estimated how many nucleated cells there were by amplifying reference gene primers. TCRdb's table, derived via immunoSEQ multiplex PCR, lists solely in-frame clones and lacks some. V and J calls and clone size follow that table, whereas D and trimming were derived from the DNA. The sample lists more than 65,000 clones, about 90% occurring once. This clonotype was sampled from a human donor in a cohort sampled during active COVID-19. The V call is TRBV3-1 (or the pseudogene TRBV3-2), the J call TRBJ1-3, with D hard to call. Specimen: peripheral blood. CDR3 DNA sequence: TGTTCACTCATCTACTTCTCTGGAAACACCATATATTTT. It encodes CSLIYFSGNTIYF.